The 30 T cell receptor beta chains given below trace back to one sample, sequenced in a study of neurological immune-mediated disorders. Each CDR3 protein is one row after TCRdb ran MiXCR on the 5' RACE reads. The profile covers about 66,000 distinct CDR3 sequences, with around 3.9% appearing a single time and approximately 1.2% taken by the ten largest. Source material: PBMCs. The source is a man younger than 40 with multiple sclerosis.

This clonotype has a count of ten or more. J is TRBJ2-1 and V is TRBV5-1; D not resolved. Germline CDR1 SGHRS, CDR2 YFSETQ. The CDR3 is 14 residues long. Trimming shortened V by 4 bases and J by 0 bases, and 8 bases separated the two germline ends. The DNA for the CDR3 is TGCGCCAGCAGCGTGGTCGTCTCCTACAATGAGCAGTTCTTC. This gives the protein CASSVVVSYNEQFF.

This clonotype was recorded many times. The rearrangement uses TRBV5-1 and TRBJ1-2; D unclear. Germline V gene lookup returns CDR1 SGHRS and CDR2 YFSETQ. V shed 1 base and J shed 2 bases, with 9 bases lying between them. The CDR3 contains 14 residues. In nucleotides, the CDR3 is TGCGCCAGCAGCTTGTCTCAGACAAACTATGGCTACACCTTC. Translation gives CASSLSQTNYGYTF.

There are many counts of this clonotype. The chain carries TRBV7-2 and TRBJ1-4; D perhaps matches TRBD1 (6 bases). CDR1 SGHTA and CDR2 FQGNSA come from the germline V gene. Deletions cut 1 base from V and 7 bases from J, with 16 bases between. The CDR3 is 16 amino acids. DNA of the CDR3: TGTGCCAGCAGCTTAGTGGGCTGGGGGGGCAGTGAAAAACTGTTTTTT. Protein: CASSLVGWGGSEKLFF.

The table lists this clonotype with many counts. The rearrangement uses TRBV5-6 and TRBJ1-2; D gene ambiguous. The germline V and J ends were trimmed by 4 bases and 4 bases, with 20 bases remaining between them. The CDR3 loop spans 16 amino acids. The germline V gene encodes CDR1 SGHDT and CDR2 YYEEEE. The CDR3 loop reads CASSPGRELSRYGYTF. The DNA for the CDR3 is TGTGCCAGCAGCCCTGGGCGTGAATTATCCCGCTATGGCTACACCTTC.

The sample holds many counts of this clonotype. V usage is TRBV12-3 or TRBV12-4 and J usage is TRBJ2-5; D remains ambiguous. Deletions cut 2 bases from V and 5 bases from J, with 9 bases between. The CDR3 totals 13 residues. CDR3: CASSLRVTETQYF. CDR3 nucleotides: TGTGCCAGCAGTTTACGAGTGACGGAGACCCAGTACTTC.

This clonotype was seen only a few times. Given a much more abundant clone one base away, this may be a read error. DNA for the CDR3: TGCGCCAGCAGCCAAGACGGGGGTGACAAACTGTTTTTT. It is translated as CASSQDGGDKLFF. The chain is built from TRBV4-3 and TRBJ1-4, with D possibly being TRBD1 (5 bases). The CDR3 runs 13 residues. The germline gives CDR1 LGHNA, CDR2 YSLEER. V was shortened by 0 bases and J by 11 bases, with 10 bases between the two germline ends.

On this clonotype: A clone one base away is much larger, so this may be a read error. The chain links TRBV7-2 to TRBJ2-7; no firm D call. The CDR3 is made up of 14 amino acids. In germline, CDR1 is SGHTA, CDR2 FQGNSA. V was pared by 2 bases and J by 4 bases, with 12 bases between. In DNA, the CDR3 is TGTGCCAGCAGCTTATGGGGAAAGATATACGAGCAGTACTTC. It specifies CASSLWGKIYEQYF. The full variable domain, its missing parts supplied by reference TRBV7-2 and TRBJ2-7, is GAGVSQSPSNKVTEKGKDVELRCDPISGHTALYWYRQSLGQGLEFLIYFQGNSAPDKSGLPSDRFSAERTGGSVSTLTIQRTQQEDSAVYLCASSLWGKIYEQYFGPGTRLTVT.

This clonotype was counted only a few times. V gene TRBV29-1 combines with J gene TRBJ2-3; the D is unclear. The CDR3 has 14 residues. Germline CDR1 SQVTM, CDR2 ANQGSEA. V lost 4 bases and J lost 0, with 11 bases in between. CDR3 nucleotides: TGCAGCGTTGCAGAAGGTTACAGCACAGATACGCAGTATTTT. Protein: CSVAEGYSTDTQYF.

This clonotype turned up a few times. This clone may be a read error of a much larger clone one base away. The CDR3 is CSAVAGTAGETQYF. CDR3 sequence (DNA): TGCAGTGCTGTAGCGGGGACCGCTGGAGAGACCCAGTACTTC. The V gene is TRBV20-1, the J gene TRBJ2-5; TRBD2 agrees at 8 bases. CDR3 length equals 14 residues. The ends lost 5 bases at V and 4 bases at J; junction bases unmatched: 9. The germline gives CDR1 DFQATT, CDR2 SNEGSKA (reference sequence).

As for this clonotype: Relative to the germline gene, one junction end is altered; a read error may explain this. CDR3 region: CASSQDSGGLQPQNF. The CDR3 DNA reads as TGTGCCAGCAGCCAAGATTCAGGGGGCCTGCAGCCCCAGAATTTT. The rearrangement joins TRBV3-1 to TRBJ1-5; 8 bases agree with TRBD1. This CDR3 is built from 15 residues. Germline values: CDR1 LGHDT, CDR2 YNNKEL (reference sequence).

The genes are TRBV11-3 and TRBJ2-1, with D possibly TRBD2 on 5 matching bases. The CDR3 extends over 16 amino acids. In germline, CDR1 is SGHNT, CDR2 YENEEA. V lost 5 bases, J lost 4 bases, and 18 bases lay in between. As DNA, the CDR3 is TGTGCCAGCAGCAAAGCGGCTAGCCAAGCATACAATGAGCAGTTCTTC. As protein: CASSKAASQAYNEQFF.

This clonotype has ten or more counts. CDR3 loop: CASSSGQIYNSPLHF. The CDR3 nucleotides read TGTGCCAGCAGCTCCGGACAGATCTATAATTCACCCCTCCACTTT. The J gene is TRBJ1-6, the V gene TRBV7-9, with D maybe TRBD1 (6 bases). Looked up from germline, CDR1 is SEHNR and CDR2 is FQNEAQ (reference sequence). The CDR3 has 15 amino acids. V shed 4 bases and J shed 3 bases, with 10 bases lying between them.

At least ten counts were recorded for this clonotype. The chain carries TRBV5-1 and TRBJ2-1; D gene ambiguous. The CDR3 sequence is 13 residues long. Looked up from germline, CDR1 is SGHRS and CDR2 is YFSETQ. V gave up 0 bases and J gave up 8 bases, with 9 bases separating them. The CDR3 sequence is CASSLGQVDEQFF. The DNA of the CDR3 is TGCGCCAGCAGCTTGGGCCAGGTCGATGAGCAGTTCTTC.

This clonotype was counted at least ten times. V gene TRBV27 combines with J gene TRBJ1-3; D uncertain. The germline CDR1 and CDR2 sequences are MNHEY and SMNVEV (reference sequence). V was clipped by 5 bases and J by 4 bases, with 12 bases between them. The CDR3 is 14 amino acids. CDR3 loop: CASSPGVWGNTIYF. CDR3 sequence (DNA): TGTGCCAGCAGTCCCGGCGTATGGGGAAACACCATATATTTT.

This clonotype was detected ten times or more. This chain links TRBV3-1 with TRBJ2-7; D tentatively fits TRBD1 or TRBD2 (5 bases each). The CDR3 totals 14 residues. Germline CDR1 is LGHDT and CDR2 is YNNKEL (reference sequence). Trimming pared 3 bases from V and 4 bases from J, leaving 13 bases between. The CDR3 loop reads CASSHTGTVYEQYF. The CDR3 bases are TGTGCCAGCAGCCATACCGGGACCGTTTACGAGCAGTACTTC.

At least ten counts were recorded for this clonotype. The chain combines TRBV7-6 with TRBJ2-1, with 10 bases matching TRBD2. J was trimmed by 3 bases and V by 2 bases; bases with no gene match: 7. Germline CDR1 and CDR2: SGHVS and FNYEAQ. This CDR3 has 17 residues. CDR3: CASSLWSGGAVYNEQFF. The CDR3, as DNA: TGTGCCAGCAGCTTATGGAGCGGGGGGGCCGTCTACAATGAGCAGTTCTTC.

This clonotype was seen many times. CDR3 nucleotides: TGTGCCAGCAGTTTTAGTCTGGCTAGTGGTCCCACAGATACGCAGTATTTT. The encoded protein is CASSFSLASGPTDTQYF. The chain combines TRBV12-3 or TRBV12-4 with TRBJ2-3; D unresolved. V gave up 3 bases and J gave up 2 bases, with 18 bases separating them. The CDR3 extends over 17 amino acids.

The sample holds one count of this clonotype. A read error is possible here, since a much larger clone lies one base away. V and J are TRBV7-9 and TRBJ2-3; a possible D gene is TRBD1 (5 bases). This CDR3 comprises 16 residues. Trimming took 1 base from V and 4 from J, leaving 15 bases between them. From germline, CDR1 is SEHNR and CDR2 FQNEAQ (reference sequence). CDR3 in amino acids: CASSLVGARRADTQYF. DNA of the CDR3: TGTGCCAGCAGCTTAGTAGGGGCGAGAAGGGCAGATACGCAGTATTTT.

Many counts were recorded for this clonotype. This chain joins TRBV5-1 and TRBJ2-1; the D is unclear. Germline V gene sequence: CDR1 SGHRS, CDR2 YFSETQ. The CDR3 is 14 residues long. V was trimmed by 0 bases and J by 2 bases, leaving 6 bases between them. The CDR3 here is CASSLEVPYNEQFF. In nucleotides, the CDR3 is TGCGCCAGCAGCTTGGAGGTGCCCTACAATGAGCAGTTCTTC.

This clonotype was picked up many times. This chain uses TRBV20-1 with TRBJ2-1; 8 bases are a match to TRBD2. The CDR3 extends over 13 amino acids. V lost 3 bases and J lost 7; bases outside the gene matches: 5. CDR1 is DFQATT and CDR2 is SNEGSKA in the germline V gene (reference sequence). In nucleotides, the CDR3 is TGCAGTGCTAGCGGGGGGGCGGGGAATGAGCAGTTCTTC. It yields the protein CSASGGAGNEQFF.

At least ten counts were recorded for this clonotype. The chain is built from TRBV20-1 and TRBJ2-4; D is perhaps TRBD2 (6 bases). Trimming removed 0 bases from V and 0 bases from J, with 12 bases in between. Germline V lookup: CDR1 DFQATT, CDR2 SNEGSKA (reference sequence). This CDR3 is built from 16 residues. The CDR3 bases are TGCAGTGCTAGAGATCGGGGGTTCTTAGCCAAAAACATTCAGTACTTC. Protein sequence: CSARDRGFLAKNIQYF.

This clonotype was observed at least ten times. The chain joins TRBV20-1 to TRBJ1-1; D unresolved. Deletions cut 6 bases from V and 1 base from J, with 9 bases between. The CDR3 sequence is 12 residues long. Germline V gene lookup returns CDR1 DFQATT and CDR2 SNEGSKA (reference sequence). The CDR3 loop is CSASEPNTEAFF. The CDR3, as DNA: TGCAGTGCCTCCGAGCCGAACACTGAAGCTTTCTTT.

There are many counts of this clonotype. J is TRBJ2-3 and V is TRBV10-3; D is uncertain. From germline, CDR1 is ENHRY and CDR2 SYGVKD. V dropped 10 bases and J dropped 4 bases, with 18 bases sitting between them. This CDR3 has 14 residues. The CDR3 nucleotides read TGTGCCACCGCGCCCCAAATTGGCGCAGATACGCAGTATTTT. Protein sequence: CATAPQIGADTQYF.

This clonotype occurred a few times. The CDR3 nucleotides read TGTGCCATCAGTGTTTCCCGGGAACGCACAGATACGCAGTATTTT. The encoded protein is CAISVSRERTDTQYF. The chain couples TRBV10-3 to TRBJ2-3, with D perhaps matching TRBD2 (5 bases). V gave up 4 bases and J gave up 1 base, with 12 bases separating them. This CDR3 contains 15 residues. The germline V gene encodes CDR1 ENHRY and CDR2 SYGVKD.

This clonotype was counted many times. The gene calls are TRBV5-1 and TRBJ2-3, with TRBD2 identical over 7 bases. V trimming: 4 bases; J trimming: 2 bases; junction bases outside the gene matches: 7. This CDR3 is 15 amino acids long. Germline lookup yields CDR1 SGHRS and CDR2 YFSETQ. The chain's CDR3 is CASSPRDYLTDTQYF. The DNA of the CDR3 is TGCGCCAGCAGCCCCCGGGACTACCTCACAGATACGCAGTATTTT.

This clonotype was counted at least ten times. The chain uses TRBV4-1 and TRBJ2-7, with 9 bases lining up with TRBD1. Trimming cost V 0 bases and J 4 bases; bases outside gene matches: 4. This CDR3 has 15 amino acids. CDR1 is MGHRA, CDR2 YSYEKL, per germline. The CDR3 region has the DNA TGCGCCAGCAGCCAAGATGGGACAGGGTTTTACGAGCAGTACTTC. Translation: CASSQDGTGFYEQYF.

In its sample, this clonotype was seen many times. This chain links TRBV20-1 with TRBJ2-5; TRBD2 aligns across 9 bases. V was pared by 0 bases and J by 4 bases, with 15 bases of the junction left unmatched. Germline assignment: CDR1 DFQATT and CDR2 SNEGSKA (reference sequence). The CDR3 has 18 amino acids. In DNA form, the CDR3 reads TGCAGTGCTAGAGATTTATTGGCTAGCGGGGCGCCCCCAGAGACCCAGTACTTC. Its translation is CSARDLLASGAPPETQYF.

In this sample, this clonotype turned up many times. The chain recombines TRBV5-1 with TRBJ2-2; TRBD1 matches 7 bases. Germline values: CDR1 SGHRS, CDR2 YFSETQ. The trim removed 1 base at V and 2 bases at J, leaving 5 bases unmatched. This CDR3 is built from 16 residues. The CDR3 DNA sequence: TGCGCCAGCAGCTTGACAGGGGTTGTAAACACCGGGGAGCTGTTTTTT. As protein: CASSLTGVVNTGELFF. Full variable domain (outside the CDR3, taken from reference TRBV5-1 and TRBJ2-2): KAGVTQTPRYLIKTRGQQVTLSCSPISGHRSVSWYQQTPGQGLQFLFEYFSETQRNKGNFPGRFSGRQFSNSRSEMNVSTLELGDSALYLCASSLTGVVNTGELFFGEGSRLTVL.

There are a few counts of this clonotype. The rearrangement uses TRBV20-1 and TRBJ2-2; maybe TRBD2 (6 bases). The CDR3 totals 15 residues. The germline V gene has CDR1 DFQATT and CDR2 SNEGSKA (reference sequence). The V end was cut by 0 bases, the J end by 7 bases, with 15 bases between. Here the CDR3 reads CSARDPGLASGELFF. CDR3 nucleotides: TGCAGTGCTAGAGATCCGGGGCTAGCGAGCGGGGAGCTGTTTTTT.

In its sample, this clonotype was seen many times. The V call is TRBV27, the J call TRBJ2-7; D is perhaps TRBD2 (6 bases). Germline values: CDR1 MNHEY, CDR2 SMNVEV (reference sequence). The CDR3 runs 14 residues. Trimming took off 5 bases at V and 2 bases at J, with 13 bases between the two ends. CDR3 amino acids: CASSPRDSTYEQYF. The DNA of the CDR3 is TGTGCCAGCAGTCCCCGGGACTCAACCTACGAGCAGTACTTC.